This T cell receptor (beta chain) came from a study of blood T cell repertoires in COVID-19. On the study more broadly: Italy, Spain and the United States were the sources of the convalescent and acute COVID-19 samples. T cells, B-cell-depleted T cells, or PBMCs supplied cDNA or gDNA.

Germline V gene lookup returns CDR1 LNHNV and CDR2 YYDKDF (reference sequence). Losses at the gene ends were 5 bases for V and 2 bases for J; bases not matched to a gene: 4. This CDR3 contains 14 residues. Per the authors' pipeline: Using reference gene primer amplification, nucleated cell counts were estimated. Profiled with immunoSEQ multiplex PCR; TCRdb holds only in-frame clones, not every one. Clonal size and the V and J genes are those of that table, whereas D and trimming came from the DNA. Among about 200,000 clones listed, about 88% were seen once. The material sequenced was peripheral blood. The TCR was taken from a woman at least 80 years old with acute or convalescent COVID-19. The chain recombines TRBV15 with TRBJ1-2; 8 bases line up with TRBD1. CDR3 nucleotides: TGTGCCACCAGCGCGGACAGGGCCAACTATGGCTACACCTTC. This sequence encodes CATSADRANYGYTF.